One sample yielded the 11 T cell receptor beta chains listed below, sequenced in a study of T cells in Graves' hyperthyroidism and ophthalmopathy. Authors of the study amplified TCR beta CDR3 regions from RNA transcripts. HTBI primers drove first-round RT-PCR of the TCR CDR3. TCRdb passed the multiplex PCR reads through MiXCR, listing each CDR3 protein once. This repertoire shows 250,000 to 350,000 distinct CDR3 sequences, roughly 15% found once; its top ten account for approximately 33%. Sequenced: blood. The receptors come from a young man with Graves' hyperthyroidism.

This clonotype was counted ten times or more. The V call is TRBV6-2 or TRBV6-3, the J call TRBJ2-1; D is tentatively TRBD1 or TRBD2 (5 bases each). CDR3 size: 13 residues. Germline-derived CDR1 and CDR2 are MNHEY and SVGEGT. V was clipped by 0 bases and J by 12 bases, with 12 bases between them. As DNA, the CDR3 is TGTGCCAGCAGTTACTCCGACGGGACGGGGCAGTTCTTC. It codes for CASSYSDGTGQFF.

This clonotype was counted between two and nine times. CDR3 coding DNA: TGCGCCAGCAGAGCGGGACAGGGTCGGGGGCAAGGGGGCCCTGAAGCTTTCTTT. This gives the protein CASRAGQGRGQGGPEAFF. The chain employs TRBV5-1 and TRBJ1-1; TRBD1 matches 9 bases. The CDR3 spans 18 residues. The junction had 20 bases not matched to a gene; V was cut back by 5 bases and J by 6 bases. CDR1 SGHRS and CDR2 YFSETQ come from the germline V gene. The whole variable domain, filled in from reference TRBV5-1 and TRBJ1-1, reads KAGVTQTPRYLIKTRGQQVTLSCSPISGHRSVSWYQQTPGQGLQFLFEYFSETQRNKGNFPGRFSGRQFSNSRSEMNVSTLELGDSALYLCASRAGQGRGQGGPEAFFGQGTRLTVV.

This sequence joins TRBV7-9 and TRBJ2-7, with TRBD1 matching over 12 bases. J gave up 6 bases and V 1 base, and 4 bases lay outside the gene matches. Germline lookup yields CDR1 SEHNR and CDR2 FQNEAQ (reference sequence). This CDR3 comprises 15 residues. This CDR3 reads CASSLVGTGGVEQYF. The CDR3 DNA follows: TGTGCCAGCAGCTTAGTGGGGACAGGGGGCGTCGAGCAGTACTTC.

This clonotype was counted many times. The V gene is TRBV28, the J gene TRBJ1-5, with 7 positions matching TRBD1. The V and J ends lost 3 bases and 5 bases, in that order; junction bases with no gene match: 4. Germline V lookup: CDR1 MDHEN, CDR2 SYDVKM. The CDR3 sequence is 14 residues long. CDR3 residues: CASSLDRTYQPQHF. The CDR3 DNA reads TGTGCCAGCAGTTTGGACAGGACCTATCAGCCCCAGCATTTT.

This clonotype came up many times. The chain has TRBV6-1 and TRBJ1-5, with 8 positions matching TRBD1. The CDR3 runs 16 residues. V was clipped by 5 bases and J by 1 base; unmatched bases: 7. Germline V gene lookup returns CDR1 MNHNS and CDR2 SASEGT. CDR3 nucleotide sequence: TGTGCCAGCAGTACATACAGGGGGGACAGCAATCAGCCCCAGCATTTT. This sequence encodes CASSTYRGDSNQPQHF.

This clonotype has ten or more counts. The CDR3 region has the DNA TGCAGTGCTGCGGGCAGGGAAAATGAGCAGTTCTTC. This translates into CSAAGRENEQFF. This rearrangement joins TRBV20-1 to TRBJ2-1; either TRBD1 or TRBD2 may fit D (5 bases each). The CDR3 runs 12 residues. Trimming removed 5 bases at V and 7 bases at J, with 12 bases between. The germline V gene has CDR1 DFQATT and CDR2 SNEGSKA (reference sequence).

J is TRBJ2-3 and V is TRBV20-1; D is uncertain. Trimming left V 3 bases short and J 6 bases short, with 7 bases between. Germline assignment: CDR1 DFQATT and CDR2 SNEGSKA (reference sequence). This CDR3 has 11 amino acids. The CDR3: CSASPEDTQYF. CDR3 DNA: TGCAGTGCTAGTCCTGAGGATACGCAGTATTTT.

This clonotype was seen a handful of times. This CDR3 reads CSAQQGSSYEQYF. CDR3 nucleotides: TGCAGTGCTCAGCAGGGTTCCAGCTACGAGCAGTACTTC. The chain links TRBV20-1 to TRBJ2-7; TRBD1 is a possible D gene (5 bases). The V and J ends lost 5 bases and 3 bases respectively, with 14 bases between them. This CDR3 comprises 13 residues. Looked up from germline, CDR1 is DFQATT and CDR2 is SNEGSKA (reference sequence).

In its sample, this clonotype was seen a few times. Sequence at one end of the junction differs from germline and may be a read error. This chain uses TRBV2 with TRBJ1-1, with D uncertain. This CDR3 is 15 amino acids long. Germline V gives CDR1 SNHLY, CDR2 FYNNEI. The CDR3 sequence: CASSERVPPNAEAFF. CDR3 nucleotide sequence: TGTGCCAGCAGTGAAAGGGTCCCCCCGAACGCTGAAGCTTTCTTT.

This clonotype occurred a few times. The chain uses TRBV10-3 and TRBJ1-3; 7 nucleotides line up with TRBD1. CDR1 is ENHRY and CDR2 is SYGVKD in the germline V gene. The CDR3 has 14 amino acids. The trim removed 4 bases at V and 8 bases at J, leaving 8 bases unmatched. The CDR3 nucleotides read TGTGCCATCAGTGGACAGGGAGGGAGAGACACCATATATTTT. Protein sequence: CAISGQGGRDTIYF.

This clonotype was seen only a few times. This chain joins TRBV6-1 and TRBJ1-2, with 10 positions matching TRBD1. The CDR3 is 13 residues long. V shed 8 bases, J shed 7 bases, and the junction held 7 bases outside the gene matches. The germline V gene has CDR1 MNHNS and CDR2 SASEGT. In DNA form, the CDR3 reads TGTGCCAGCGCCCGACAGGGGGCGCTTGGCTACACCTTC. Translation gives CASARQGALGYTF.